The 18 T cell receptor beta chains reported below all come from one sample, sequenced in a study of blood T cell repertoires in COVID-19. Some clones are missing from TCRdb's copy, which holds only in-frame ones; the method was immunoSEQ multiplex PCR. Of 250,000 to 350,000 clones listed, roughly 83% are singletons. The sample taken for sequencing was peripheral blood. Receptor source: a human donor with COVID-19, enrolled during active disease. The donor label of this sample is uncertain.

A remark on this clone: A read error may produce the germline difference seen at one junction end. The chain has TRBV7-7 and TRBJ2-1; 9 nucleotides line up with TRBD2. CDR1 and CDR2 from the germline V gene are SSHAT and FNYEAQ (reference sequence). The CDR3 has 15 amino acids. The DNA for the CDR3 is TGTGCTAGCAGCTTAGCGGGAGCGTCCTACAATGAGCAGTTCTTC. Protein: CASSLAGASYNEQFF.

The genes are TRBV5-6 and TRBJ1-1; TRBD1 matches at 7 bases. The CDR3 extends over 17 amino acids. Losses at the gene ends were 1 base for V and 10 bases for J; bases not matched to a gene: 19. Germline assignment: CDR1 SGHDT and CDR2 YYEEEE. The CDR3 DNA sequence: TGTGCCAGCAGCTTGCTTACCGGGACAGCGACATTTCTATCAGCTTTCTTT. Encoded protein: CASSLLTGTATFLSAFF.

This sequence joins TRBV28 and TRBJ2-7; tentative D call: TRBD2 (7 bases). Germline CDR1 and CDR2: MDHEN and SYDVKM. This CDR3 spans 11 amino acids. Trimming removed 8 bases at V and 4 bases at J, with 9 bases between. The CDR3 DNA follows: TGTGCCAGCCGGGGGGCTTACGAGCAGTACTTC. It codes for CASRGAYEQYF. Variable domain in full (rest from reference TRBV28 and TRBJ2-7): DVKVTQSSRYLVKRTGEKVFLECVQDMDHENMFWYRQDPGLGLRLIYFSYDVKMKEKGDIPEGYSVSREKKERFSLILESASTNQTSMYLCASRGAYEQYFGPGTRLTVT.

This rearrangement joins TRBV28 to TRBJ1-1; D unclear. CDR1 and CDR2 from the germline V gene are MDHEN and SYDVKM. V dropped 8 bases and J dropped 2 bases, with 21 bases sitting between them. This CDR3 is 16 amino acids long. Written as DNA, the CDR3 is TGTGCCAGCGCAAGAATCGGTTTGGGGAGAAACACTGAAGCTTTCTTT. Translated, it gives CASARIGLGRNTEAFF.

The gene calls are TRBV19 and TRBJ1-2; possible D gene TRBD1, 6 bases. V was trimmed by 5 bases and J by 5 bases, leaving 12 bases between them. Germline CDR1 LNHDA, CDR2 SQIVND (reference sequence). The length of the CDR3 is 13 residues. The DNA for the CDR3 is TGTGCCAGTAGTCCTACAGGGCGGTATGGCTACACCTTC. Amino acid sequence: CASSPTGRYGYTF.

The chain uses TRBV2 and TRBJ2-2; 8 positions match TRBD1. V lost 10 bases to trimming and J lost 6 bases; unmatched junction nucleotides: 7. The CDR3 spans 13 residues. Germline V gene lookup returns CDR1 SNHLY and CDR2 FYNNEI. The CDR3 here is CATTGGRSGELFF. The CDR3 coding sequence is TGTGCCACTACAGGGGGGAGGTCCGGGGAGCTGTTTTTT.

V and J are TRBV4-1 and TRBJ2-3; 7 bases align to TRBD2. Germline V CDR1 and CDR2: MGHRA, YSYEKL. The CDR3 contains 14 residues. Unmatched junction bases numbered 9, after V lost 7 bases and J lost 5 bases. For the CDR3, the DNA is TGCGCCAGCATAAACGGGAGGTTTAAAGATACGCAGTATTTT. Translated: CASINGRFKDTQYF.

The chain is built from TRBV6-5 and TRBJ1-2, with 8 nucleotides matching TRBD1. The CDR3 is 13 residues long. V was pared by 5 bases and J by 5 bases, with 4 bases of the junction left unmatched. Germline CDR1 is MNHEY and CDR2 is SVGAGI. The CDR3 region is CASSLQGVYGYTF. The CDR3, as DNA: TGTGCCAGCAGTCTACAGGGGGTGTATGGCTACACCTTC.

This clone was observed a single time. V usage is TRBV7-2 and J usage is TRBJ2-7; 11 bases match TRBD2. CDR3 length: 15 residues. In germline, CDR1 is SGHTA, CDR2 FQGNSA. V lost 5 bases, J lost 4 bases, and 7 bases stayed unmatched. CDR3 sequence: CASSPLAGGRYEQYF. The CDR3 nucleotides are TGTGCCAGCAGCCCCCTAGCGGGAGGCAGGTACGAGCAGTACTTC. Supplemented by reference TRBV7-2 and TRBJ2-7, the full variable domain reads GAGVSQSPSNKVTEKGKDVELRCDPISGHTALYWYRQSLGQGLEFLIYFQGNSAPDKSGLPSDRFSAERTGGSVSTLTIQRTQQEDSAVYLCASSPLAGGRYEQYFGPGTRLTVT.

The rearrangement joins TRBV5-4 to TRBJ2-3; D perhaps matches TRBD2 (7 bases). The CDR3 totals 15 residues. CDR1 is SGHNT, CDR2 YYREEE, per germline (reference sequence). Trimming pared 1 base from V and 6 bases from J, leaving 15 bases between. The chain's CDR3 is CASSLYLGGGDTQYF. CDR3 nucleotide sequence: TGTGCCAGCAGCTTGTATTTGGGAGGGGGGGATACGCAGTATTTT.

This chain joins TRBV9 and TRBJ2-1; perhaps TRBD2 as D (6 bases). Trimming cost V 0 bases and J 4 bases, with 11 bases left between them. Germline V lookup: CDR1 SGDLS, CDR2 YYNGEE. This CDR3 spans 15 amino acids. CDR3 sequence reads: CASSVVAETYNEQFF. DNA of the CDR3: TGTGCCAGCAGCGTAGTAGCGGAAACGTACAATGAGCAGTTCTTC.

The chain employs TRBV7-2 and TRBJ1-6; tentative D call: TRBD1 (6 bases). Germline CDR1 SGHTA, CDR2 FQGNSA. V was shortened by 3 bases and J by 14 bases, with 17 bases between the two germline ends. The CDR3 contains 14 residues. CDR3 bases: TGTGCCAGCAGCTTTAGCGGGGGCAATCGGGCCCTCCACTTT. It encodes CASSFSGGNRALHF. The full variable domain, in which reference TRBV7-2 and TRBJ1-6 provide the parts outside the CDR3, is GAGVSQSPSNKVTEKGKDVELRCDPISGHTALYWYRQSLGQGLEFLIYFQGNSAPDKSGLPSDRFSAERTGGSVSTLTIQRTQQEDSAVYLCASSFSGGNRALHFGNGTRLTVT.

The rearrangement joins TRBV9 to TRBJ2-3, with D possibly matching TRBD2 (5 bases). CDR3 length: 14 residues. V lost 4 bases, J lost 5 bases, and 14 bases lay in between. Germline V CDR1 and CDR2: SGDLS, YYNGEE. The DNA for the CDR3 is TGTGCCAGCAGCTCACGATGGGAGAAAGATACGCAGTATTTT. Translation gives CASSSRWEKDTQYF.

CDR3 sequence (DNA): TGTGCCAGCAGTCGGACAGGGGTAGGAGGCTACACCTTC. This codes for CASSRTGVGGYTF. This rearrangement joins TRBV6-5 to TRBJ1-2, with 9 positions matching TRBD1. This CDR3 spans 13 amino acids. Unmatched junction bases numbered 6, after V lost 5 bases and J lost 8 bases. Germline V CDR1 and CDR2: MNHEY, SVGAGI.

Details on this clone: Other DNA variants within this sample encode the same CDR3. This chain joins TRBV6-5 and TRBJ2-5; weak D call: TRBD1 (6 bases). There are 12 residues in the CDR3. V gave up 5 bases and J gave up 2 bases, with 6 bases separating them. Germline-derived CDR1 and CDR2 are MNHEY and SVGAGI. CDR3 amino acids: CASSRGQETQYF. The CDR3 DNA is TGTGCCAGCAGTAGGGGGCAAGAGACCCAGTACTTC.

DNA for the CDR3: TGTGCCAGCAGTATAGCGGGTTTCGGGGCTAGCAATCAGCCCCAGCATTTT. The encoded protein is CASSIAGFGASNQPQHF. V gene TRBV6-2 or TRBV6-3 combines with J gene TRBJ1-5, with TRBD1 as a possible D gene (5 bases). The germline CDR1 and CDR2 sequences are MNHEY and SVGEGT. This CDR3 is 17 amino acids long. Deletions cut 5 bases from V and 0 bases from J, with 17 bases between.

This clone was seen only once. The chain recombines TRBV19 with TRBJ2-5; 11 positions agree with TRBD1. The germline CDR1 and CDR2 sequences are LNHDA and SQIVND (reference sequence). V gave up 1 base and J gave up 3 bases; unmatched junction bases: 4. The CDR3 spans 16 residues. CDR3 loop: CASSIVDRGLEETQYF. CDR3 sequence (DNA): TGTGCCAGTAGTATAGTGGACAGGGGGCTTGAAGAGACCCAGTACTTC.

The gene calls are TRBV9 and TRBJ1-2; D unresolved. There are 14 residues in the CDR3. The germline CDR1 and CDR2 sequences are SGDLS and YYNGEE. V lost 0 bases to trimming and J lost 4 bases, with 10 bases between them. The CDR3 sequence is CASSVVPDFYGYTF. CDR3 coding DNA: TGTGCCAGCAGCGTAGTTCCAGACTTCTATGGCTACACCTTC.